The 19 T cell receptor beta chains below all came from one sample that was sequenced in a study of blood T cell repertoires in COVID-19. Data came from immunoSEQ multiplex PCR; TCRdb stores just in-frame clones and leaves some out. The sample includes hundreds of thousands of clones, about 87% seen only once; the top ten take under 3.5%. Sequencing used PBMCs or T cells enriched from blood (not recorded which). The receptors stem from a woman between 50 and 59 years old who had recovered from COVID-19.

The table lists this clone with a count of one. The chain joins TRBV28 to TRBJ1-1, with D hard to call. Trimming removed 3 bases from V and 5 bases from J, with 4 bases in between. Germline CDR1 is MDHEN and CDR2 is SYDVKM. This CDR3 has 11 amino acids. The CDR3 sequence: CASSLRTEAFF. The CDR3 DNA follows: TGTGCCAGCAGTTTGAGAACTGAAGCTTTCTTT. Drawing the rest from reference TRBV28 and TRBJ1-1, the complete variable domain is DVKVTQSSRYLVKRTGEKVFLECVQDMDHENMFWYRQDPGLGLRLIYFSYDVKMKEKGDIPEGYSVSREKKERFSLILESASTNQTSMYLCASSLRTEAFFGQGTRLTVV.

This sequence joins TRBV7-6 and TRBJ1-3, with D possibly being TRBD1 (5 bases). Germline V gene data show CDR1 as SGHVS and CDR2 as FNYEAQ. The CDR3 length is 14 residues. Between the trimmed V and J ends, which lost 5 bases and 4 bases, there was a span of 12 bases. CDR3 sequence (DNA): TGTGCCAGCAGCCCAGGGACTGGAGGAAACACCATATATTTT. Translated: CASSPGTGGNTIYF.

Written as DNA, the CDR3 is TGTGCCACCACAGGGGCCCCAAACTACGAGCAGTACTTC. This encodes CATTGAPNYEQYF. This rearrangement joins TRBV28 to TRBJ2-7, with 7 bases matching TRBD1. The length of the CDR3 is 13 residues. The V and J ends lost 10 bases and 3 bases, in that order; junction bases with no gene match: 9. Germline assignment: CDR1 MDHEN and CDR2 SYDVKM.

This chain joins TRBV5-1 and TRBJ1-2; 7 bases are shared with TRBD1. The CDR3 totals 14 residues. The germline gives CDR1 SGHRS, CDR2 YFSETQ. J gave up 7 bases and V 0 bases, and 6 bases lay outside the gene matches. This CDR3 reads CASSLGQGEGGYTF. CDR3 sequence (DNA): TGCGCCAGCAGCTTGGGACAGGGCGAAGGTGGCTACACCTTC.

J is TRBJ2-3 and V is TRBV27; 8 positions match TRBD2. V dropped 3 bases and J dropped 5; count of bases not matched to a gene: 4. This CDR3 region has 14 residues. The germline V gene encodes CDR1 MNHEY and CDR2 SMNVEV (reference sequence). The CDR3: CASSFPSGGDTQYF. DNA of the CDR3: TGTGCCAGCAGTTTTCCGAGCGGGGGAGATACGCAGTATTTT.

The chain uses TRBV6-5 and TRBJ2-7; weak D call: TRBD2 (6 bases). Trimming cost V 7 bases and J 4 bases, with 20 bases left between them. The CDR3 length is 15 residues. CDR1 and CDR2 (germline): MNHEY, SVGAGI. In DNA, the CDR3 is TGTGCCAGCACCCCCTTCGGGTTGGGGGGATACGAGCAGTACTTC. Translated, it gives CASTPFGLGGYEQYF.

This chain links TRBV30 with TRBJ1-3, with unresolved D. The CDR3 loop spans 14 amino acids. Germline CDR1 GTSNPN, CDR2 SVGIG (reference sequence). V was cut by 5 bases and J by 0 bases, with 11 bases left in between. The CDR3 region has the DNA TGTGCCTGGCAAGGAGGGTTCTCTGGAAACACCATATATTTT. Protein sequence: CAWQGGFSGNTIYF.

This clone was detected once. V usage is TRBV11-1 and J usage is TRBJ2-2; 11 nucleotides line up with TRBD1. With V trimmed by 5 bases and J by 4 bases, 6 bases remained unmatched. The CDR3 consists of 16 residues. CDR1 and CDR2 (germline): SGHAT, FQDESV (reference sequence). CDR3 nucleotides: TGTGCCAGCAGCGTCCGGACAGGGGGCATCACCGGGGAGCTGTTTTTT. Its protein product is CASSVRTGGITGELFF. Complete variable domain (other parts from reference TRBV11-1 and TRBJ2-2): EAEVAQSPRYKITEKSQAVAFWCDPISGHATLYWYRQILGQGPELLVQFQDESVVDDSQLPKDRFSAERLKGVDSTLKIQPAELGDSAMYLCASSVRTGGITGELFFGEGSRLTVL.

The chain employs TRBV19 and TRBJ1-5, with D perhaps TRBD1 (5 bases). Germline lookup yields CDR1 LNHDA and CDR2 SQIVND (reference sequence). This CDR3 has 14 amino acids. V gave up 1 base and J gave up 4 bases, with 8 bases separating them. The CDR3 bases are TGTGCCAGTAGTATAGCGGGGGGAAATCAGCCCCAGCATTTT. Amino acids: CASSIAGGNQPQHF.

For this clone: Other DNA sequences in the same sample also yield this CDR3. V is TRBV9 and J is TRBJ1-2; possibly TRBD1 for D (6 bases). Germline V CDR1 and CDR2: SGDLS, YYNGEE. This CDR3 region has 14 residues. The V end lost 2 bases, the J end lost 0 bases, and 8 bases lay between the germline ends. The CDR3 coding sequence is TGTGCCAGCAGCGTCGGGACAACTAACTATGGCTACACCTTC. This codes for CASSVGTTNYGYTF.

The chain employs TRBV3-1 (or the pseudogene TRBV3-2) and TRBJ1-1, with D possibly being TRBD1 (6 bases). Deletions cut 5 bases from V and 5 bases from J, with 21 bases between. Germline lookup yields CDR1 LGHDT and CDR2 YNNKEL (reference sequence). The CDR3 consists of 16 residues. The CDR3 loop is CASSKRRGGPGTEAFF. In nucleotides, the CDR3 is TGTGCCAGCAGCAAGAGGAGGGGGGGACCTGGAACTGAAGCTTTCTTT.

This clone occurred many times. J is TRBJ1-1 and V is TRBV10-3, with 7 positions matching TRBD1. The CDR3 runs to 15 residues. The germline gives CDR1 ENHRY, CDR2 SYGVKD. J was trimmed by 1 base and V by 3 bases; bases with no gene match: 5. The CDR3 here is CAISERGLRNTEAFF. The CDR3 DNA is TGTGCCATCAGTGAAAGGGGGCTACGGAACACTGAAGCTTTCTTT.

This sequence joins TRBV7-8 and TRBJ1-2, with 12 bases identical to TRBD1. V was pared by 2 bases and J by 3 bases, with 4 bases of the junction left unmatched. Germline CDR1 SGHVS, CDR2 FQNEAQ. CDR3 size: 16 residues. In DNA form, the CDR3 reads TGTGCCAGCAGCTTACAAGGGACAGGGGGCGACTATGGCTACACCTTC. Its protein is CASSLQGTGGDYGYTF.

The count of this clone is one. This chain connects TRBV6-5 to TRBJ1-2, with TRBD1 as a possible D gene (5 bases). V was clipped by 2 bases and J by 3 bases, with 16 bases between them. The CDR3 spans 16 residues. CDR1 MNHEY and CDR2 SVGAGI come from the germline V gene. The CDR3 region has the DNA TGTGCCAGCAGTTACGGGTTAAGGGGCTCGGACTATGGCTACACCTTC. Its protein is CASSYGLRGSDYGYTF.

The V and J genes are TRBV11-2 and TRBJ2-5, with a tentative D call TRBD2 (5 bases). Per germline, CDR1 SGHAT and CDR2 FQNNGV. The CDR3 is 13 residues long. The germline V and J ends were trimmed by 3 bases and 4 bases, with 9 bases remaining between them. CDR3 amino acids: CASSFAAGETQYF. CDR3 in DNA: TGTGCCAGCAGCTTCGCGGCGGGAGAGACCCAGTACTTC.

The CDR3 reads CASSRVTGAGTEAFF. The CDR3 bases are TGCGCCAGCAGCCGCGTGACAGGGGCAGGGACTGAAGCTTTCTTT. The chain couples TRBV4-1 to TRBJ1-1; 8 bases are shared with TRBD1. CDR1 is MGHRA and CDR2 is YSYEKL in the germline V gene. V lost 4 bases to trimming and J lost 5 bases; unmatched junction nucleotides: 9. This CDR3 comprises 15 residues.

J is TRBJ2-5 and V is TRBV27, with a weak D call TRBD2 (5 bases). The CDR3 loop spans 15 amino acids. In germline, CDR1 is MNHEY, CDR2 SMNVEV (reference sequence). Trimming shortened V by 2 bases and J by 5 bases, and 15 bases separated the two germline ends. The CDR3 sequence: CASSLAGNVMETQYF. The CDR3 region has the DNA TGTGCCAGCAGTTTAGCCGGGAATGTTATGGAGACCCAGTACTTC.

This sequence joins TRBV7-2 and TRBJ2-2, with 12 bases matching TRBD2. This CDR3 is built from 17 residues. Germline-derived CDR1 and CDR2 are SGHTA and FQGNSA. The ends lost 7 bases at V and 4 bases at J; junction bases unmatched: 10. The CDR3 DNA sequence: TGTGCCAGCATCCCGGGACTAGCGGGCTACACCACCGGGGAGCTGTTTTTT. Residues: CASIPGLAGYTTGELFF.

The rearrangement joins TRBV3-1 (or the pseudogene TRBV3-2) to TRBJ1-6; possible D gene TRBD1, 6 bases. Trimming removed 5 bases from V and 6 bases from J, with 17 bases in between. The germline V gene encodes CDR1 LGHDT and CDR2 YNNKEL (reference sequence). The CDR3 consists of 16 residues. CDR3 bases: TGTGCCAGCAGCTCCGGACAGAGGCTTCGTAATTCACCCCTCCACTTT. This encodes CASSSGQRLRNSPLHF.